Shown below are 3 T cell receptor beta chains from a single sample sequenced in a study of shared clonotypes between healthy human individuals. Profiled with immunoSEQ multiplex PCR; TCRdb holds only in-frame clones, not every one. The data show 2 million to 2.5 million clones, roughly 93% seen once. Source material: naive CD4+ T cells from PBMCs. Subset: CD45RA+ positively selected. These receptors were collected from a man between 18 and 35 years old in good health. Some clones in this sample may be carry-over from other donors' samples.

The V call is TRBV2, the J call TRBJ2-2; the match to TRBD2 covers 7 bases. CDR1 is SNHLY, CDR2 FYNNEI, per germline. The CDR3 has 15 residues. With 2 bases clipped from V and 4 bases from J, the junction kept 4 bases outside the gene matches. The CDR3: CASSELIAGTGELFF. CDR3 DNA sequence: TGTGCCAGCAGTGAATTGATAGCGGGCACCGGGGAGCTGTTTTTT.

This rearrangement joins TRBV6-5 to TRBJ2-7; 11 nucleotides match TRBD2. Per the germline V gene, CDR1 is MNHEY and CDR2 is SVGAGI. The CDR3 length is 15 residues. V trimming: 6 bases; J trimming: 6 bases; junction bases outside the gene matches: 10. DNA of the CDR3: TGTGCCAGCAGGTCACTAGCGGGGGTCCCTGGCGAGCAGTACTTC. It is translated as CASRSLAGVPGEQYF.

J is TRBJ2-2 and V is TRBV5-4; 9 bases match TRBD2. CDR3 length: 17 residues. Germline values: CDR1 SGHNT, CDR2 YYREEE (reference sequence). The trim removed 4 bases at V and 5 bases at J, leaving 12 bases unmatched. CDR3 nucleotides: TGTGCCAGCAGCCCGACAGCGGGAGGCCGGCGTACCGGGGAGCTGTTTTTT. This codes for CASSPTAGGRRTGELFF.